At least ten counts were recorded for the clone carrying this TCR beta chain. The data belong to a study of early T cells in non-severe SARS-CoV-2 infection. Individual cDNA molecules received unique molecular identifiers. A single record per CDR3 protein comes from TCRdb applying MiXCR to the 5' RACE reads. The table lists around 37,000 distinct CDR3 sequences, 9% to 9.5% of them singletons. Sequencing used whole blood. This TCR was sampled from an adult who was a healthcare worker with PCR-confirmed SARS-CoV-2 infection or an uninfected control (not recorded which).

The CDR3 region has the DNA TGCGCCAGCAGCCAAGATTACACAGGGGGGCACTATGGCTACACCTTC. The encoded protein is CASSQDYTGGHYGYTF. This chain uses TRBV4-3 with TRBJ1-2; 8 bases map to TRBD1. This CDR3 spans 16 amino acids. Germline lookup yields CDR1 LGHNA and CDR2 YSLEER. The trim removed 0 bases at V and 3 bases at J, leaving 6 bases unmatched.